This T cell receptor (beta chain) was sequenced for a study of shared clonotypes between healthy human individuals. Study information: The plates for each donor numbered three CD4 naive, three CD4 memory, two CD8 naive and one CD8 memory. Overall study findings and caveats: Shared clonotypes across all four donors exceeded non-shared ones in generation probability.

Looked up from germline, CDR1 is SQVTM and CDR2 is ANQGSEA. V lost 3 bases and J lost 0; bases outside the gene matches: 8. The CDR3 is made up of 16 amino acids. Assay: immunoSEQ multiplex PCR; the TCRdb copy retains only in-frame clones and omits some. The sample records more than 90,000 clones, less than 80% being singletons. This clone was seen just once. Its specificity is not known. The chain carries TRBV29-1 and TRBJ2-5, with 9 bases aligning to TRBD2. Sequences were obtained from memory CD8+ T cells sorted from blood. The subset was: CD45RO+ cells pooled with CCR7-negative TemRA cells. The sequence was collected from a man aged 25-45 years in good health. CDR3 coding DNA: TGCAGCGTTGATGGTGTAAGCGGGAGGTACCAAGAGACCCAGTACTTC. The encoded protein is CSVDGVSGRYQETQYF.